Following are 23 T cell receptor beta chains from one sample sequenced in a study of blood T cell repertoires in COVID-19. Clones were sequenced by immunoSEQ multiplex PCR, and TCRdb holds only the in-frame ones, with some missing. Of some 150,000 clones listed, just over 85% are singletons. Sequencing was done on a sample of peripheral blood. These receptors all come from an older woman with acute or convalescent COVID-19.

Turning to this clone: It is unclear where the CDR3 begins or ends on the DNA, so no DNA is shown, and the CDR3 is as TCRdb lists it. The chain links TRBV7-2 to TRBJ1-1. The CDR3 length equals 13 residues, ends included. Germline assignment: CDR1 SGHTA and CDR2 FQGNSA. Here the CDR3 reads CASTFGSWTEAFF.

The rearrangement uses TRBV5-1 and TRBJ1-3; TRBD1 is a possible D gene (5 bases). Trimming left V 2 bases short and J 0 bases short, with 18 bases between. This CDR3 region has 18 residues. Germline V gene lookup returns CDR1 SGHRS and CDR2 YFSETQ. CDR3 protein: CASSFSRSQGYSGNTIYF. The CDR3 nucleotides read TGCGCCAGCAGCTTTTCACGAAGTCAGGGATACTCTGGAAACACCATATATTTT.

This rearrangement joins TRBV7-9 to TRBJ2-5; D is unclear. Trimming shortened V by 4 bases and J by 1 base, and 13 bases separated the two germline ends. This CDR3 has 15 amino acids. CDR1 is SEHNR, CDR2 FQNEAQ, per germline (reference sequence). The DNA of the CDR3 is TGTGCCAGCAGCTCCTCAGGCAGGTTCCAAGAGACCCAGTACTTC. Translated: CASSSSGRFQETQYF.

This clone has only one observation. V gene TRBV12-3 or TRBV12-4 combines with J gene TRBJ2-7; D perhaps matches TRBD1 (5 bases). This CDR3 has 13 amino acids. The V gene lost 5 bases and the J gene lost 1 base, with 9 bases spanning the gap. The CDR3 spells CASSNTGSYEQYF. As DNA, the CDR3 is TGTGCCAGCAGTAATACAGGTTCCTACGAGCAGTACTTC.

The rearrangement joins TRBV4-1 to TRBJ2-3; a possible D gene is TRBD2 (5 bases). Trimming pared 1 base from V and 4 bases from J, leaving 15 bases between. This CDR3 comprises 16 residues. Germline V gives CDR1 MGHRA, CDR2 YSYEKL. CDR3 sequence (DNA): TGCGCCAGCAGCCAAGGGATTCGCGGACTCGCAGATACGCAGTATTTT. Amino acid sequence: CASSQGIRGLADTQYF.

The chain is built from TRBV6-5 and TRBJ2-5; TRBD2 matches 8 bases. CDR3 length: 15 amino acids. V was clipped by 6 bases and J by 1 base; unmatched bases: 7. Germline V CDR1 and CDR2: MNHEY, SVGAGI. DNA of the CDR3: TGTGCCAGCAGCGCCCCCCTAGCGGGCCAAGAGACCCAGTACTTC. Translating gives CASSAPLAGQETQYF.

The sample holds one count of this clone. The CDR3: CASSQASGANTEAFF. CDR3 nucleotide sequence: TGCGCCAGCAGCCAGGCGAGTGGGGCTAACACTGAAGCTTTCTTT. The V call is TRBV4-1, the J call TRBJ1-1; D perhaps matches TRBD1 (5 bases). V was pared by 3 bases and J by 2 bases, with 13 bases between. The CDR3 is 15 residues long. Germline V gene sequence: CDR1 MGHRA, CDR2 YSYEKL.

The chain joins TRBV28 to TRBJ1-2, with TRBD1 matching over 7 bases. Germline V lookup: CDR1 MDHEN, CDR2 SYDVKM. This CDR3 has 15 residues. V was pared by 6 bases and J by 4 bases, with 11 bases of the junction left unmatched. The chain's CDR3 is CASRTGRGRVYGYTF. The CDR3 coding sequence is TGTGCCAGCAGGACCGGAAGGGGGCGCGTCTATGGCTACACCTTC.

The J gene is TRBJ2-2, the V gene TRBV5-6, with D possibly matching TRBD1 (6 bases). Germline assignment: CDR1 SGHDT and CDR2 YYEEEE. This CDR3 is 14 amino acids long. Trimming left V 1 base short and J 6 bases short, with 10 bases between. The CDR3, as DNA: TGTGCCAGCAGCTTGCAGGGGATAGCCGGGGAGCTGTTTTTT. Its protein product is CASSLQGIAGELFF.

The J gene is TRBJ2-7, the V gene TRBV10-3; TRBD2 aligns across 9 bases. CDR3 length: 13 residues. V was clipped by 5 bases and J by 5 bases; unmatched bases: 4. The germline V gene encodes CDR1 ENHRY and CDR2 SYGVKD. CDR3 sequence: CAISPRTSDEQYF. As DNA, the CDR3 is TGTGCCATCAGTCCCCGGACTAGCGACGAGCAGTACTTC.

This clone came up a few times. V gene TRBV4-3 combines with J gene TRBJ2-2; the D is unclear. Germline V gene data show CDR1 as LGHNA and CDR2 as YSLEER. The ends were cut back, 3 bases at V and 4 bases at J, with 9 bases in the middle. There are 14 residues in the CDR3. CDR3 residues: CASSQQRGTGELFF. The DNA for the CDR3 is TGCGCCAGCAGCCAGCAACGAGGCACCGGGGAGCTGTTTTTT.

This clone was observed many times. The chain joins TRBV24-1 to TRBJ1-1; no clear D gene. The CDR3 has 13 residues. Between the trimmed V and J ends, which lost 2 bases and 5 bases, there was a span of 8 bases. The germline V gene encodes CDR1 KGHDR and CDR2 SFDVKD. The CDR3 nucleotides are TGTGCCACCAGTGATTCCCCGGGGACTGAAGCTTTCTTT. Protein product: CATSDSPGTEAFF.

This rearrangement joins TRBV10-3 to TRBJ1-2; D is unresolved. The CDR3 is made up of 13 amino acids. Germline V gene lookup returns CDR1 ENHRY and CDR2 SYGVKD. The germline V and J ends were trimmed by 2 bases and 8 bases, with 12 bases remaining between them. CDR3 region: CAISERRDLGYTF. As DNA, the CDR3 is TGTGCCATCAGTGAGAGGAGAGACTTGGGCTACACCTTC.

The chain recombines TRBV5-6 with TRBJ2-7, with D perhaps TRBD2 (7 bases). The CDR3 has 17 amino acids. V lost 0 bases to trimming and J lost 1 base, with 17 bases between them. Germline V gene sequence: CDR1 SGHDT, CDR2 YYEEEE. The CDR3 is CASSLALGGQDSYEQYF. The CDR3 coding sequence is TGTGCCAGCAGCTTGGCGTTGGGGGGGCAGGATTCCTACGAGCAGTACTTC.

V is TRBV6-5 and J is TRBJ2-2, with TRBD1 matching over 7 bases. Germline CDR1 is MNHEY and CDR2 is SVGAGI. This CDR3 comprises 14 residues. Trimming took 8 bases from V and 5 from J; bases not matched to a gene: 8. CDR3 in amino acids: CASGDRVWTGELFF. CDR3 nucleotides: TGTGCCAGCGGAGACAGGGTATGGACCGGGGAGCTGTTTTTT.

CDR3 in amino acids: CAWTGQSNTEAFF. The CDR3 DNA follows: TGTGCCTGGACTGGGCAGAGTAACACTGAAGCTTTCTTT. The chain uses TRBV30 and TRBJ1-1; D is uncertain. The CDR3 runs 13 residues. The V gene lost 4 bases and the J gene lost 2 bases, with 11 bases spanning the gap. Germline V lookup: CDR1 GTSNPN, CDR2 SVGIG (reference sequence).

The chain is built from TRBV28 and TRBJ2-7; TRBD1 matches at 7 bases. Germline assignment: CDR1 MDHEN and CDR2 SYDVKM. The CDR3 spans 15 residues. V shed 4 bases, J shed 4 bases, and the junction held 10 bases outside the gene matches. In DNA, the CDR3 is TGTGCCAGCAGTTCACGGACAGGTGCCTTATACGAGCAGTACTTC. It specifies CASSSRTGALYEQYF.

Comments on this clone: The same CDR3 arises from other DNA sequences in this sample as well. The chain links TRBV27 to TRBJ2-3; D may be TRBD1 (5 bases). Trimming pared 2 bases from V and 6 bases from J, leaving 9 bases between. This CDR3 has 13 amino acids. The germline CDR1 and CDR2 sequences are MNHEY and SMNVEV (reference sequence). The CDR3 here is CASSLGATDTQYF. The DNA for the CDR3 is TGTGCCAGCAGTTTAGGGGCAACGGATACGCAGTATTTT.

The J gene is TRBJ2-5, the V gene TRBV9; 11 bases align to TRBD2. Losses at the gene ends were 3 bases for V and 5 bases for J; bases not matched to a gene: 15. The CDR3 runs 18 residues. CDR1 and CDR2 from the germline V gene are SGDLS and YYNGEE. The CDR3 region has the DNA TGTGCCAGCAGCGCAACAACACTAGCGGGGGCCTTCCCCGAGACCCAGTACTTC. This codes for CASSATTLAGAFPETQYF.

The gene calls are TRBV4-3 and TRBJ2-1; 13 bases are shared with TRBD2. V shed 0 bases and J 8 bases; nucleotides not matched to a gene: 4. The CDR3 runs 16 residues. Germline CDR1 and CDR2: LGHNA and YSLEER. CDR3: CASSQDRLAGGDEQFF. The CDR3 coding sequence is TGCGCCAGCAGCCAAGACAGACTAGCGGGGGGCGATGAGCAGTTCTTC.

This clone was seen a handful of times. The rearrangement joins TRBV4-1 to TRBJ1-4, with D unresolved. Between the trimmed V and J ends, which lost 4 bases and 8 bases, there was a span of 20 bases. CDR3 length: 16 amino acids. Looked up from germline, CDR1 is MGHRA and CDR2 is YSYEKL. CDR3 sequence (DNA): TGCGCCAGCAGCCCTCACACCCCCCGGAGGCCGGAAAAACTGTTTTTT. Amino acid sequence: CASSPHTPRRPEKLFF.

The CDR3 bases are TGTGCCAGCAGTTTTTTAGCGGCGAACACCGGGGAGCTGTTTTTT. Encoded protein: CASSFLAANTGELFF. This rearrangement joins TRBV25-1 to TRBJ2-2, with D perhaps TRBD2 (6 bases). Per germline, CDR1 MGHDK and CDR2 SYGVNS. This CDR3 has 15 residues. Deletions cut 5 bases from V and 0 bases from J, with 10 bases between.

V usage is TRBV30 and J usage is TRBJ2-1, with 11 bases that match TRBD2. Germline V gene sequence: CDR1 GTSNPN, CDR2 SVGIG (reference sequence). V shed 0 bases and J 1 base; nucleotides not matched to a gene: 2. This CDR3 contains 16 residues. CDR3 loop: CAWSVRLAGSYNEQFF. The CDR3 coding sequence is TGTGCCTGGAGTGTACGACTAGCGGGATCCTACAATGAGCAGTTCTTC.